Listed below are T cell receptor beta chains from one sample, sequenced in a study of Ad26.COV2.S vaccination and SARS-CoV-2 variants. The repertoire was sequenced with immunoSEQ multiplex PCR; TCRdb's copy has only in-frame clones and lacks some. The repertoire holds 300,000 to 450,000 clones, with about 85% as singletons. Sequencing used peripheral blood, obtained in a trial of Ad26.COV2.S vaccine versus placebo. These TCRs come from a person aged 18-65 years who received the Ad26.COV2.S COVID-19 vaccine or a placebo. Both conserved end residues are part of each CDR3. The order of the fields is clone size, V gene, D gene, J gene, CDR3 DNA, CDR3 protein. A D gene is named only where the DNA matches it firmly. Not all rows give a size; the values are once, few, many and, for expanded clones, a class.

NA,TRBV5-1,TRBD1,TRBJ2-7,TGCGCCAGCAGCCCAGAGGGACAGGTGGTTTTCTACGAGCAGTACTTC,CASSPEGQVVFYEQYF
NA,TRBV12-3/TRBV12-4,NA,TRBJ2-7,TGTGCCACCAGAAGGGACTACGAGCAGTACTTC,CATRRDYEQYF
NA,TRBV24-1,NA,TRBJ2-2,TGTGCCACCAGTGTTTCGGCGGGCTCGAACACCGGGGAGCTGTTTTTT,CATSVSAGSNTGELFF
few,TRBV24-1,NA,TRBJ2-3,TGTGCCACCAGTGACGTTCTCCGTGCTAGCACAGATACGCAGTATTTT,CATSDVLRASTDTQYF
NA,TRBV19,TRBD1,TRBJ2-1,TGTGCCAGTACCGGACAGGGGGCCCCGGGGAATGAGCAGTTCTTC,CASTGQGAPGNEQFF
NA,TRBV30,NA,TRBJ1-2,TGTGCCTTGGATACAGGGAGCTATGGCTACACCTTC,CALDTGSYGYTF
NA,TRBV29-1,TRBD1,TRBJ2-1,TGCAGCGTTGACCGGACAGGGGGCAGAGAGCAGTTCTTC,CSVDRTGGREQFF
NA,TRBV3-1/TRBV3-2,NA,TRBJ1-6,TGTGCCAGCAGCGGGGACTCCTATAATTCACCCCTCCACTTT,CASSGDSYNSPLHF
NA,TRBV29-1,TRBD1,TRBJ2-7,TGCAGCGTCCAAATAGGGACAGGGTTCTACGAGCAGTACTTC,CSVQIGTGFYEQYF
NA,TRBV14,TRBD2,TRBJ2-3,TGTGCCAGCAGCCGAGTAGCGGGAGCTAGCACAGATACGCAGTATTTT,CASSRVAGASTDTQYF
NA,TRBV5-1,NA,TRBJ2-7,TGCGCCAGCAGCTTGGTCCGGGGGGCTTACGAGCAGTACTTC,CASSLVRGAYEQYF
NA,TRBV5-1,TRBD1,TRBJ2-7,TGCGCCAGCAGCTCCGGACAGGGTTACGAGCAGTACTTC,CASSSGQGYEQYF
NA,TRBV19,NA,TRBJ2-2,TGTGCCAGTAGCCTGGCGGCCACCGGGGAGCTGTTTTTT,CASSLAATGELFF